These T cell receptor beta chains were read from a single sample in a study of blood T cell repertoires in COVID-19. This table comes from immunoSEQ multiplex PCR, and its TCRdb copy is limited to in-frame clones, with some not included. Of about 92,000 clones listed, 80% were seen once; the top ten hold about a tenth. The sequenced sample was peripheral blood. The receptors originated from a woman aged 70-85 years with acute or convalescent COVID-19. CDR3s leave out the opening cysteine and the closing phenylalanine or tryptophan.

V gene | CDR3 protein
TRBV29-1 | SVEKDRLDTQY
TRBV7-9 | ASSLQGFSSNTEAF
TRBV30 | AWGTRQGGPYNSPLH
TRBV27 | ASSLSSGSIKTQY
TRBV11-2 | ASSPRIGLFEQY
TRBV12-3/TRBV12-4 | ASSSRITDTQY
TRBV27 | ASSFSGRNPYEQY
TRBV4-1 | ASSQAPAGSHEQY
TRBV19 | ASSIDQGAGIAQY
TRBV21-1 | ASSSRQSNFHEQY